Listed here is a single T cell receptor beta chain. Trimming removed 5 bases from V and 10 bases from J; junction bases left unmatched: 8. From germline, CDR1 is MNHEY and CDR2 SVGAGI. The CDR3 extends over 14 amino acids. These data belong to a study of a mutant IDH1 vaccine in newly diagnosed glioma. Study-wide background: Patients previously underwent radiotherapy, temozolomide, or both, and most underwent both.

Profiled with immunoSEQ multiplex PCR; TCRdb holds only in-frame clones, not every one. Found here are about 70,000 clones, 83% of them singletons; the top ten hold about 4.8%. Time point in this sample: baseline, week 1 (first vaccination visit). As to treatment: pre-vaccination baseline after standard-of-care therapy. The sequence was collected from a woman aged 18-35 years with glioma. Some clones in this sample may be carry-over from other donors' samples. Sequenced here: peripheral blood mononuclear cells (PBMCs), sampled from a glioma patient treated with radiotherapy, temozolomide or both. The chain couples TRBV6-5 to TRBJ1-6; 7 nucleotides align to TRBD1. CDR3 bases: TGTGCCAGCAGTCAGCAGGGGGATCGGTCACCCCTCCACTTT. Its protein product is CASSQQGDRSPLHF.